This T cell receptor beta chain appears in the sequencing data of a study of blood T cells in healthy people across ages. Study-level results: Unknown donor CMV status possibly confounded expanded clonotype changes.

For the second PCR, which ran for 7 to 11 cycles, a sample-barcoded 5' primer and a J-beta primer mix were used. Every molecule of cDNA carried a tag from a template-switch adaptor with 12 random nucleotides. TCRdb re-analysed the 5' RACE reads in MiXCR, keeping a single row per CDR3 protein. The sample records about 1.6 million distinct CDR3 sequences, around 36% being singletons. The CDR3 runs 13 residues. Deletions cut 5 bases from V and 8 bases from J, with 15 bases between. The germline V gene encodes CDR1 MDHEN and CDR2 SYDVKM. As for this clonotype: Its antigen is undetermined.

What was sequenced was blood. This chain links TRBV28 with TRBJ1-2, with D uncertain. The clonotype comes from a woman aged 25 to 45 in good health. DNA of the CDR3: TGTGCCAGCAGTACCGGGCCCACCGGCGGCTACACCTTC. Translating gives CASSTGPTGGYTF.